This T cell receptor (beta chain) appears in the sequencing data of a study of blood T cell repertoires in COVID-19. Looking at the study overall: The study drew acute and convalescent COVID-19 samples from the United States, Italy and Spain.

Allocation to cohorts depended on clinical history reported by the participants. Participants classified as exposed had met a COVID-19 case within 2 weeks before study entry. In the authors' methods: Amplification of reference gene primers was used by the study to estimate nucleated cell counts. Measured with immunoSEQ multiplex PCR; TCRdb has only the in-frame clones, and not every one. V and J calls and clone size are as listed in that table; D and trimming were resolved from the DNA. The sample holds about 140,000 clones, less than 85% seen once. The receptor was derived from a woman aged 18 to 35 who had been exposed to COVID-19. Material: PBMCs or T cells enriched from blood (not recorded which).

The CDR3 region is CASSLGPGLARTDTQYF. The DNA of the CDR3 is TGTGCCAGCAGCTTAGGGCCGGGACTAGCGAGGACAGATACGCAGTATTTT. The rearrangement links TRBV11-2 to TRBJ2-3, with 10 positions matching TRBD2. This CDR3 spans 17 amino acids. Trimming removed 1 base from V and 3 bases from J; junction bases left unmatched: 7. The germline V gene encodes CDR1 SGHAT and CDR2 FQNNGV.